This T cell receptor (beta chain) was profiled in a study of CD8+CD57+ T cells in acquired aplastic anemia (dated 2018 in TCRdb). With respect to the entire study: A mean of 3.2 ug of DNA, ranging from about 0.19 to 30 ug, was extracted from sorted CD4+ and CD8+ cells. Mean read counts for healthy donor samples were roughly 10 million for CD4+ cells and under 14 million for CD8+ cells. Overall study outcomes, separate from this receptor: Around 30 CD8+ CDR3 sequences were found to be shared between patients and controls, but these sequences appeared to be highly expressed in patients and within the immunodominant clones of the patients. Between patients and healthy controls, no significant difference in CD8+ Simpson's diversity was found (P=0.060).

About this clonotype itself: Its antigen is still unknown. Base-call qualities are not available, and no considerably larger clone is one nucleotide away.

TCR repertoires of sorted CD4+ and CD8+ blood T cells from severe aplastic anemia patients and healthy subjects were deep-sequenced in the study. Ficoll-Paque density gradient centrifugation was used to isolate peripheral blood mononuclear cells. Before DNA extraction, CD4+ and CD8+ T cells were sorted by FACS or by magnetic beads. Profiling of TCR beta VDJ combinations and CDR3 sequences used genomic DNA as the template. An Illumina HiSeq 2000 was used for TCR repertoire sequencing. The study's processing was this. TRBV/TRBJ rearrangement plots, CDR3 size and DJ length profiles, and Simpson's diversity index were used to evaluate the repertoires. The immunodominant clone was defined as the most abundant DNA sequence in deep sequencing data. CDR3 amino acid sequences were checked for sharing between subjects and were compared against published repertoires and the VDJdb database. TCRdb passed the public sequencing reads through fastp at Q25 and MiXCR, retaining productive beta sequences. Rows with a matching CDR3 protein are joined into one entry that keeps the most common DNA and genes. The V and J calls and clone size are TCRdb's, not the authors'. The sample table records roughly 190,000 distinct CDR3 sequences; 50% to 55% of these occur just once. The ten most abundant clones make up 15% to 20% of the sample.

The CDR1 and CDR2 encoded by the germline V gene (reference sequence) are DFQATT and SNEGSKA. From its cysteine to its phenylalanine, the CDR3 spans 13 amino acids. This entry keeps only the CDR3 DNA: 39 bases, framed from base 1. The receptor's source is a human donor in good health, serving as a control. The source material was sorted CD4+, CD8+, or CD8+CD57+ T cells (not recorded which) from PBMCs. The rearranged segments are TRBV20-1 and TRBJ2-1; D gene: possibly TRBD2, on 5 matching bases. This receptor has the CDR3 CSADLAAYNEQFF. The nucleotides are TGCAGCGCTGACCTAGCAGCTTACAATGAGCAGTTCTTC.